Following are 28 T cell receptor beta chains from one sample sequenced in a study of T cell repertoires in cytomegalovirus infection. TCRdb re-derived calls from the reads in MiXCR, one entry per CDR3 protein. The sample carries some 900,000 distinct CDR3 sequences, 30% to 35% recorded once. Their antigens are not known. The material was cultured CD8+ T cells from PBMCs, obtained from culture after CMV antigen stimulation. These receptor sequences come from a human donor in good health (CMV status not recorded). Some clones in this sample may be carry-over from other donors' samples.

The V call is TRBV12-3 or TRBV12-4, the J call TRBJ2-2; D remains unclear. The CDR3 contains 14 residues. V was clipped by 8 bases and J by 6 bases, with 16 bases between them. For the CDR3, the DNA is TGTGCCAGCTTGACGTGGGGTGGCGCCGGGGAGCTGTTTTTT. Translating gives CASLTWGGAGELFF.

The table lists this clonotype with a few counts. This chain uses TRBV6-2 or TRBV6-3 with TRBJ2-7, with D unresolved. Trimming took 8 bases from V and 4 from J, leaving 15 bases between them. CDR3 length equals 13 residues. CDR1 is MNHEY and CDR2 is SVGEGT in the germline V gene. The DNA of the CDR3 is TGTGCCAGCGCCATACACCACGGATACGAGCAGTACGTC. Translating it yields CASAIHHGYEQYV.

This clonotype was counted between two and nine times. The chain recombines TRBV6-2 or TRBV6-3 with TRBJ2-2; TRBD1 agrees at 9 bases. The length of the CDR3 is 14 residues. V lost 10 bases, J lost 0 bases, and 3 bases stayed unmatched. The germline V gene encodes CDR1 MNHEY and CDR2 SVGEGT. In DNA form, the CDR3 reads TGTGCCATCGACAGGGGGTCGAACACCGGGGAGCTGTTTTTT. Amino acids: CAIDRGSNTGELFF.

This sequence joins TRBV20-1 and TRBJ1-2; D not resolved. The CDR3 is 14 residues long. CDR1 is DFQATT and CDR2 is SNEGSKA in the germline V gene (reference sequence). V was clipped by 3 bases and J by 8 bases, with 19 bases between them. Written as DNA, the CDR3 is TGCAGTGCTAGCTCTAGGGAGCTGAATTGGGGCTACACCTTC. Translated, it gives CSASSRELNWGYTF.

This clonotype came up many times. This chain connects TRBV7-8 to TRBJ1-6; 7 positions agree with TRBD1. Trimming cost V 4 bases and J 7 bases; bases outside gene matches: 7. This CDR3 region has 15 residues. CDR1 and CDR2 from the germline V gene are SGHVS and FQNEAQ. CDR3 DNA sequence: TGTGCCAGCAGCTCCCTGACAGGGAAGAATTCACCCCTCCACTTT. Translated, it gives CASSSLTGKNSPLHF.

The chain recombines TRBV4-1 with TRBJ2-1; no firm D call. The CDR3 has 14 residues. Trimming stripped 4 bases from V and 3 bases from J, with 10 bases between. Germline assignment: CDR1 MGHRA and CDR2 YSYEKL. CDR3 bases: TGCGCCAGCAGCCCCACGAAGGTCTACAATGAGCAGTTCTTC. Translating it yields CASSPTKVYNEQFF.

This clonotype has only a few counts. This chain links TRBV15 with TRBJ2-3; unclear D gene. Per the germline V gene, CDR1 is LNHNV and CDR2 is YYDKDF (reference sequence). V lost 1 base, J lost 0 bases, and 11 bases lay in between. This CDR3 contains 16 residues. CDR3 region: CATSRGGDGSTDTQYF. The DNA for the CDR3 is TGTGCCACCAGCAGAGGTGGAGACGGCAGCACAGATACGCAGTATTTT.

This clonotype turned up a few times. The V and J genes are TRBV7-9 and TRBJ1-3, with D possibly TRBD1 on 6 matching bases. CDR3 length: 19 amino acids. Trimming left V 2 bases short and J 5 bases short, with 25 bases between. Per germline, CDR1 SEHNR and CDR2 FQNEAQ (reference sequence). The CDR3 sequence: CASSLSVPGGKDRRNTIYF. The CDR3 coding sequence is TGTGCCAGCAGCTTATCCGTACCGGGGGGGAAAGACAGGCGAAACACCATATATTTT.

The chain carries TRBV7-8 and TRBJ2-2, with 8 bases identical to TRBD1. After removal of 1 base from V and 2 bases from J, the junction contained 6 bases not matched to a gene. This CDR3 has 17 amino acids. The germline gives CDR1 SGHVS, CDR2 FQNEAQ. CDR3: CASSLERQGHNTGELFF. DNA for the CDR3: TGTGCCAGCAGCTTAGAACGACAGGGGCATAACACCGGGGAGCTGTTTTTT. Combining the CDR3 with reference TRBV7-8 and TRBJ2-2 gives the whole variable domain GAGVSQSPRYKVAKRGQDVALRCDPISGHVSLFWYQQALGQGPEFLTYFQNEAQLDKSGLPSDRFFAERPEGSVSTLKIQRTQQEDSAVYLCASSLERQGHNTGELFFGEGSRLTVL.

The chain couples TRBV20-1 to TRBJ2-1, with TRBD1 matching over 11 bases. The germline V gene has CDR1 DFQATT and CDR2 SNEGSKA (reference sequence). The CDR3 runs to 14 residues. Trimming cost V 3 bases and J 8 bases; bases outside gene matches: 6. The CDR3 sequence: CSARGDRGSYEQFF. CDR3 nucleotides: TGCAGTGCTAGGGGGGACAGGGGGAGCTATGAGCAGTTCTTC.

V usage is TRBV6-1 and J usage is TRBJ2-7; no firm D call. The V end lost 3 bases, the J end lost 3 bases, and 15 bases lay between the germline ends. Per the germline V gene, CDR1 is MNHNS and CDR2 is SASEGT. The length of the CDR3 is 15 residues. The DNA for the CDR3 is TGTGCCAGCAGTGATTACCGGGCCCCTGGCTACGAGCAGTACGTC. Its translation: CASSDYRAPGYEQYV.

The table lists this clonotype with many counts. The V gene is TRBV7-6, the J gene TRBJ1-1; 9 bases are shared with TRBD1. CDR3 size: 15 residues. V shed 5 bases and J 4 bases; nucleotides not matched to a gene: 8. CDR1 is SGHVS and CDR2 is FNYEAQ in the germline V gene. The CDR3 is CASSLTGGKSTEAFF. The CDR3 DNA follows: TGTGCCAGCAGCCTGACAGGGGGGAAGAGCACTGAAGCTTTCTTT.

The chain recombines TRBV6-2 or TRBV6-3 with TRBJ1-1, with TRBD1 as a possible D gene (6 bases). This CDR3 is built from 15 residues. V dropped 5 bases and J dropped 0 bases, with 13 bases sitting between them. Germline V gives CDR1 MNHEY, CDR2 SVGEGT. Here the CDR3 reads CASSIRDILNTEAFF. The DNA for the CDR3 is TGTGCCAGCAGTATCCGGGACATTTTGAACACTGAAGCTTTCTTT.

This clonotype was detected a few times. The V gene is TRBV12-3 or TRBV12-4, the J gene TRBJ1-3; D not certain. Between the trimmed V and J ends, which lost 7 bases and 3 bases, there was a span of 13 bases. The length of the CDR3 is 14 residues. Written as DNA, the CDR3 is TGTGCCAGCACCAAGGATGTGCATGGAAACACCATATATTTT. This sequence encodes CASTKDVHGNTIYF.

CDR3 nucleotides: TGCAGCGTTGAAACTCAGGGTCTGAACACTGAAGCTTTCTTT. Its protein is CSVETQGLNTEAFF. This sequence joins TRBV29-1 and TRBJ1-1; weak D call: TRBD1 (5 bases). Trimming stripped 2 bases from V and 0 bases from J, with 10 bases between. Germline CDR1 SQVTM, CDR2 ANQGSEA. The CDR3 runs to 14 residues.

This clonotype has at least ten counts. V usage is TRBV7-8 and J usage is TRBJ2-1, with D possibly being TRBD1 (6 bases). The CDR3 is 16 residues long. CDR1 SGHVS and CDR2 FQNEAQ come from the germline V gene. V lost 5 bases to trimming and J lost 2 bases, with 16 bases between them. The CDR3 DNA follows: TGTGCCAGCAGCCACGGGACACCGGGACCCTACAATGAGCAGTTCTTC. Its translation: CASSHGTPGPYNEQFF. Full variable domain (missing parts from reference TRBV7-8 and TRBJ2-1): GAGVSQSPRYKVAKRGQDVALRCDPISGHVSLFWYQQALGQGPEFLTYFQNEAQLDKSGLPSDRFFAERPEGSVSTLKIQRTQQEDSAVYLCASSHGTPGPYNEQFFGPGTRLTVL.

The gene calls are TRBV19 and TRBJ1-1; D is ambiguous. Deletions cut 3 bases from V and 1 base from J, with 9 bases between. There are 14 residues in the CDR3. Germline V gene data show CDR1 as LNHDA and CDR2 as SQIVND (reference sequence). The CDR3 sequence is CASSMMSPNTEAFF. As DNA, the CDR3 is TGTGCCAGTAGTATGATGTCCCCGAACACTGAAGCTTTCTTT.

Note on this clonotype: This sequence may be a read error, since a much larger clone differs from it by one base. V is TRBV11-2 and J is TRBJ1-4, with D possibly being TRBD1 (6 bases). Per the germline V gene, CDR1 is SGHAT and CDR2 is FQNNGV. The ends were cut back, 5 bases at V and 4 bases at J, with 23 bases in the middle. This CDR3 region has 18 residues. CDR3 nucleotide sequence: TGTGCCAGCAGCCAAAGAAGGACAGTAGACCCGAATAATGAAAAACTGTTTTTT. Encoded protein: CASSQRRTVDPNNEKLFF.

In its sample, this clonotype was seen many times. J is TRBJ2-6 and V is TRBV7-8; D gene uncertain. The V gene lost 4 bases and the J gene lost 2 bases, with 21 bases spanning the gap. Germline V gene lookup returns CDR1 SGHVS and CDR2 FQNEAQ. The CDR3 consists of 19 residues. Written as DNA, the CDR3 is TGTGCCAGCAGCTCCCCTACAATCGAATCTGGGGCTGGGGCCAACGTCCTGACTTTC. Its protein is CASSSPTIESGAGANVLTF.

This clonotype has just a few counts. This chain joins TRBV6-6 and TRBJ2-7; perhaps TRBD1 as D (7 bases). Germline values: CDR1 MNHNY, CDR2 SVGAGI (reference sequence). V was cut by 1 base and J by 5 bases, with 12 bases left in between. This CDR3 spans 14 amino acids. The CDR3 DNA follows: TGTGCCAGCAGTTACTTAGGGGGCGGGGACGAGCAGTACGTC. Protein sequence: CASSYLGGGDEQYV.

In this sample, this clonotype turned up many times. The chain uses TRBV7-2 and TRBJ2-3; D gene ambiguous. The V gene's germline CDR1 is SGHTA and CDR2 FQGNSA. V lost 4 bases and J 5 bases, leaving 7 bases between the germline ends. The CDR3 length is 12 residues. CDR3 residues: CASSSYLDTQYF. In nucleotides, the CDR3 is TGTGCCAGCAGCTCCTACTTAGATACGCAGTATTTT.

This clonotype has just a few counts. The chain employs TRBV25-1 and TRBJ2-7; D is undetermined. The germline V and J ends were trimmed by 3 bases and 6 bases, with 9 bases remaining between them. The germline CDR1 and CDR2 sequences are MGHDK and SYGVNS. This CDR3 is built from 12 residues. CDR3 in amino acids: CASSDRALEQYF. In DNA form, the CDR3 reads TGTGCCAGCAGTGATCGGGCCCTCGAGCAGTACTTC.

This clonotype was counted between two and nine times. The DNA for the CDR3 is TGTGCCAGTACCCTCGATGGGGAATGCTACGAGCAGTACGTC. Protein: CASTLDGECYEQYV. The chain is built from TRBV19 and TRBJ2-7; no clear D gene. The germline V gene encodes CDR1 LNHDA and CDR2 SQIVND (reference sequence). CDR3 length: 14 amino acids. The V end lost 7 bases, the J end lost 3 bases, and 16 bases lay between the germline ends.

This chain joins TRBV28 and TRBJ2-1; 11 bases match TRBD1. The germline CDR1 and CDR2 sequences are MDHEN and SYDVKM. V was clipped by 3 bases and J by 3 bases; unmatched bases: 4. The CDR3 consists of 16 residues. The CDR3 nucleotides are TGTGCCAGCAGTTTCCGGGACAGGGGGATCTACAATGAGCAGTTCTTC. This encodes CASSFRDRGIYNEQFF.

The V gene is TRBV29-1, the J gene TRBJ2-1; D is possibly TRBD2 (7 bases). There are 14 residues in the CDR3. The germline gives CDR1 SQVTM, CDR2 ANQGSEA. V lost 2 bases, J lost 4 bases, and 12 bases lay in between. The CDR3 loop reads CSVESRGAYNEQFF. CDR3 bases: TGCAGCGTTGAATCTCGGGGGGCGTACAATGAGCAGTTCTTC.

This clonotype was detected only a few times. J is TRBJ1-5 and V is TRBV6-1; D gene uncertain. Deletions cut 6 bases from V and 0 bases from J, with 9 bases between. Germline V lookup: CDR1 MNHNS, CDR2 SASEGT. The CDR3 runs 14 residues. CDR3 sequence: CASSLQYSNQPQHF. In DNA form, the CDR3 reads TGTGCCAGCAGCCTACAGTATAGCAATCAGCCCCAGCATTTT.

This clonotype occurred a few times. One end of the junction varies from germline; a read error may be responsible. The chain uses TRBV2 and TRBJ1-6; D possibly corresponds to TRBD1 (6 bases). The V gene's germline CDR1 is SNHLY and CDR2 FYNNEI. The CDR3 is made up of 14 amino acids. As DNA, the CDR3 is TGTGCCAGCGTACAGGGCCATCGCACCCCAGCCCTTCACTTT. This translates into CASVQGHRTPALHF.

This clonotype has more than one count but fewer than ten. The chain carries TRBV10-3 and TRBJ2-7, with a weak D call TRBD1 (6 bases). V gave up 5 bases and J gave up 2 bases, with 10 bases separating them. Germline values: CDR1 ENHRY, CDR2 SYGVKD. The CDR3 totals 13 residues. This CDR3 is CAISLDSTYEQYF. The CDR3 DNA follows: TGTGCCATCAGTCTGGACAGTACCTACGAGCAGTACTTC.